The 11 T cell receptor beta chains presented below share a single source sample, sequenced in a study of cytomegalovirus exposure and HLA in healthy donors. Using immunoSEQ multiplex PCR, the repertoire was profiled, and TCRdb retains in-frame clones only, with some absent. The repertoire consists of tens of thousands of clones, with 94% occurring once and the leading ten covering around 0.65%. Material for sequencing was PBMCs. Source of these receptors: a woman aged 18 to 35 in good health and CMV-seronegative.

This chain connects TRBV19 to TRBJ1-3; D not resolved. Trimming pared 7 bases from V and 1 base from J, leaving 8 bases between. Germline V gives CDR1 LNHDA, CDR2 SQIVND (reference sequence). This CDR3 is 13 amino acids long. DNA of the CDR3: TGTGCCAGTAATGAGAGGTCTGGAAACACCATATATTTT. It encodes CASNERSGNTIYF.

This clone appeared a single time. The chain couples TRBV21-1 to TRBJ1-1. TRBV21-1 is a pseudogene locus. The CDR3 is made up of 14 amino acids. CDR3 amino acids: CASSTHSVCTEAFF. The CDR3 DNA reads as TGTGCCAGCAGCACCCATTCGGTGTGCACTGAAGCTTTCTTT.

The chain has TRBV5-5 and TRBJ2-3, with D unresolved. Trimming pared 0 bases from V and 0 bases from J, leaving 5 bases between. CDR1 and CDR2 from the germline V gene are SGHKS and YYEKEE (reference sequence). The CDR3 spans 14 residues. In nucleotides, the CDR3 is TGTGCCAGCAGCTTGGGCCAGAGCACAGATACGCAGTATTTT. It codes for CASSLGQSTDTQYF. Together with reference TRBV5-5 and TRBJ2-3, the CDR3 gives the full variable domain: DAGVTQSPTHLIKTRGQQVTLRCSPISGHKSVSWYQQVLGQGPQFIFQYYEKEERGRGNFPDRFSARQFPNYSSELNVNALLLGDSALYLCASSLGQSTDTQYFGPGTRLTVL.

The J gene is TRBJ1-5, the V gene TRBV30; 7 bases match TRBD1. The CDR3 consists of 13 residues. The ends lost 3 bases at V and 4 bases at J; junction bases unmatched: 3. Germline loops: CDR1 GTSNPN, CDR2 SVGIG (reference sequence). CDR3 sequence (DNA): TGTGCCTGGAGCACAGGGGATAATCAGCCCCAGCATTTT. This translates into CAWSTGDNQPQHF. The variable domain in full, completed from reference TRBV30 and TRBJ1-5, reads SQTIHQWPATLVQPVGSPLSLECTVEGTSNPNLYWYRQAAGRGLQLLFYSVGIGQISSEVPQNLSASRPQDRQFILSSKKLLLSDSGFYLCAWSTGDNQPQHFGDGTRLSIL.

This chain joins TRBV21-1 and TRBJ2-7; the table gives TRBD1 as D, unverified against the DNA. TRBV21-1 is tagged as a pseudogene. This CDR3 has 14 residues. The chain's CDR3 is CASSKVGTAYEQYF. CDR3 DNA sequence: TGTGCCAGCAGCAAAGTGGGTACAGCCTACGAGCAGTACTTC.

This chain's CDR3 is CSQKAGGPEGTQYF. CDR3 nucleotide sequence: TGCAGCCAAAAAGCGGGGGGGCCTGAAGGGACCCAGTACTTC. The chain recombines TRBV29-1 with TRBJ2-5; 10 bases agree with TRBD2. CDR1 is SQVTM and CDR2 is ANQGSEA in the germline V gene. Trimming removed 8 bases from V and 7 bases from J; junction bases left unmatched: 13. The CDR3 extends over 14 amino acids.

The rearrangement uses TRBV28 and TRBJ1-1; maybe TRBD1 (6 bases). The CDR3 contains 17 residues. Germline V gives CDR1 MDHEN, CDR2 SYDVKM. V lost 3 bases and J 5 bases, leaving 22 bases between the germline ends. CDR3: CASSFFPRGRRGTEAFF. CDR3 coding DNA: TGTGCCAGCAGTTTCTTCCCCAGGGGACGAAGAGGAACTGAAGCTTTCTTT.

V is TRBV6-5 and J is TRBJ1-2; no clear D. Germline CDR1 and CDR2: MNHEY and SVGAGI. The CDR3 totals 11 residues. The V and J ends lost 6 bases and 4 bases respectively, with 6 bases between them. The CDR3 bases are TGTGCCAGCAGGGCTGGCTATGGCTACACCTTC. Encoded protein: CASRAGYGYTF.

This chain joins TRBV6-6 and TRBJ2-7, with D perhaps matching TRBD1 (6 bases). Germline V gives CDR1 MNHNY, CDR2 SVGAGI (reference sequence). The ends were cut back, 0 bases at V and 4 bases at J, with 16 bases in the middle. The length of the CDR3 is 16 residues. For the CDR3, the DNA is TGTGCCAGCAGTTACTCGATCCGGGACATTTCTTACGAGCAGTACTTC. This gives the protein CASSYSIRDISYEQYF.

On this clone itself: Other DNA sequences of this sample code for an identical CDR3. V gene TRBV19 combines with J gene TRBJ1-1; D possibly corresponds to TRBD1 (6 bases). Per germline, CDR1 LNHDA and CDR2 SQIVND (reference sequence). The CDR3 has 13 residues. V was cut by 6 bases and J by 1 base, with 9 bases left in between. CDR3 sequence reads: CASRDRSNTEAFF. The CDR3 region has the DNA TGTGCCAGTAGGGACAGATCGAACACTGAAGCTTTCTTT.

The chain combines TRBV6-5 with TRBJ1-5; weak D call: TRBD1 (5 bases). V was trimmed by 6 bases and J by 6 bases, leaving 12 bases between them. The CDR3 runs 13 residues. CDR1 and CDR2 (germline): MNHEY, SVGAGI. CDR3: CASSSTEAQPQHF. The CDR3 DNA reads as TGTGCCAGCAGCTCGACAGAGGCTCAGCCCCAGCATTTT.